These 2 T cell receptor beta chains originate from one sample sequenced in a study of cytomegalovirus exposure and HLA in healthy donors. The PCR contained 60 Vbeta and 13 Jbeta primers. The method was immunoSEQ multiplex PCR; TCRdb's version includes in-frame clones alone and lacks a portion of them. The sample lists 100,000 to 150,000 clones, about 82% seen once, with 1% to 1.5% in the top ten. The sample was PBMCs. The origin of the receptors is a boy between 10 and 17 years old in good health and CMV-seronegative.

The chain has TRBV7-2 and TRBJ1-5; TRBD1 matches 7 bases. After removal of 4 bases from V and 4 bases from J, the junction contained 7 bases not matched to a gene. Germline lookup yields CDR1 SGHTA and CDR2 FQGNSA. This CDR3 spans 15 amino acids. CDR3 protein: CASSYRGEANQPQHF. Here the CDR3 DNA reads TGTGCCAGCAGCTACAGGGGTGAGGCGAATCAGCCCCAGCATTTT. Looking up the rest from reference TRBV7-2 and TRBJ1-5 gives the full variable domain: GAGVSQSPSNKVTEKGKDVELRCDPISGHTALYWYRQSLGQGLEFLIYFQGNSAPDKSGLPSDRFSAERTGGSVSTLTIQRTQQEDSAVYLCASSYRGEANQPQHFGDGTRLSIL.

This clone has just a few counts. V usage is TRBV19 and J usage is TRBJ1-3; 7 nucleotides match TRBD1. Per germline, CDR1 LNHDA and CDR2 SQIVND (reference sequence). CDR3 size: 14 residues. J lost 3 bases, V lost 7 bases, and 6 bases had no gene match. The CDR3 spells CASNRGQVGNTIYF. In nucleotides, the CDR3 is TGTGCCAGTAACAGAGGACAGGTTGGAAACACCATATATTTT.